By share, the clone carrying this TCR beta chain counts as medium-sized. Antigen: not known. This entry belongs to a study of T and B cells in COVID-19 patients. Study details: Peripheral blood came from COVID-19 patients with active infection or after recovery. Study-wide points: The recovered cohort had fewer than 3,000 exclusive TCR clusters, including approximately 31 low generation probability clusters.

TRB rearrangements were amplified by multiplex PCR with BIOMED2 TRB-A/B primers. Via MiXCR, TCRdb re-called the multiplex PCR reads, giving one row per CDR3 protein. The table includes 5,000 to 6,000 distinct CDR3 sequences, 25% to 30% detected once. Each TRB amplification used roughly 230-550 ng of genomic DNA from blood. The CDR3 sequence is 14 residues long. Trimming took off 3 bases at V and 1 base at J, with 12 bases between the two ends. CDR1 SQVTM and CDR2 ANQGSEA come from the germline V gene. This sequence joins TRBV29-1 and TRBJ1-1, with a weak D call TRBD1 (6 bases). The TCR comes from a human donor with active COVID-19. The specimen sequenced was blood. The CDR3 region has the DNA TGCAGCGTTGATAGGGGACACACGAACACTGAAGCTTTCTTT. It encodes CSVDRGHTNTEAFF.